The T cell receptor (beta chain) under discussion was sequenced for a study of blood T cells in healthy people across ages. Study-level points and caveats: A roughly linear fall in TCR beta diversity per million T cells was seen with increasing age. Higher naive T cell percentage went strongly together with higher TCR beta diversity. Naive and antigen-experienced cells could not be conclusively compared, given unsorted PBMCs.

Details on this clonotype: Antigen: not known.

Alongside a J-beta primer mix, a sample-barcoded 5' primer served in a second PCR lasting 7 to 11 cycles. A minimum of 2.5 million CDR3-containing paired-end reads was obtained for each sample. TCRdb independently ran MiXCR on the 5' RACE reads; one entry per CDR3 protein. The table shows roughly 930,000 distinct CDR3 sequences, with about 44% occurring only once. Trimming stripped 5 bases from V and 0 bases from J, with 16 bases between. Germline V gene lookup returns CDR1 DFQATT and CDR2 SNEGSKA (reference sequence). The CDR3 covers 15 residues. V usage is TRBV20-1 and J usage is TRBJ1-1, with a tentative D call TRBD1 (5 bases). Material: blood. This TCR was sampled from a man aged 25 to 40 in good health. CDR3 nucleotides: TGCAGTGCTGACGCTGGGGGTTTTTTGAACACTGAAGCTTTCTTT. It yields the protein CSADAGGFLNTEAFF.